This is a list of T cell receptor beta chains from one sample in a study of T cell changes during pregnancy in multiple sclerosis. Clones were read by immunoSEQ multiplex PCR, and TCRdb kept only the in-frame ones, dropping some. Of 80,000 to 130,000 clones in the sample, 94% were seen once. The specimen comprised peripheral blood, sampled before pregnancy. Source of these receptors: a female donor with multiple sclerosis, enrolled in a pregnancy study. The CDR3 runs from the conserved cysteine through the conserved F or W.

v_call: TRBV28
j_call: TRBJ2-7
cdr3_aa: CASSDRDRTYEQYF

v_call: TRBV5-1
j_call: TRBJ1-5
cdr3_aa: CAIPKDRGPIGSNQPQHF

v_call: TRBV4-2
j_call: TRBJ2-3
cdr3_aa: CASARGGITDTQYF

v_call: TRBV6-6
j_call: TRBJ2-2
cdr3_aa: CASTHGETGELFF

v_call: TRBV5-4
j_call: TRBJ2-2
cdr3_aa: CASSLGQGQTGELFF

v_call: TRBV9
j_call: TRBJ2-1
cdr3_aa: CASSATPPHGSRSEQFF

v_call: TRBV6-5
j_call: TRBJ1-1
cdr3_aa: CASSYPGGNTEAFF

v_call: TRBV10-1
j_call: TRBJ2-7
cdr3_aa: CASSPLRQGFGEQYF

v_call: TRBV6-5
j_call: TRBJ2-7
cdr3_aa: CASKTSGRKDEQYF

v_call: TRBV6-1
j_call: TRBJ1-1
cdr3_aa: CASSGQGAAEAFF

v_call: TRBV2
j_call: TRBJ1-5
cdr3_aa: CASSEAGGFQPQHF

v_call: TRBV27
j_call: TRBJ2-7
cdr3_aa: CASSLRVTGGYEQYF

v_call: TRBV29-1
j_call: TRBJ1-3
cdr3_aa: CSVQGGSGNTIYF

v_call: TRBV6-5
j_call: TRBJ2-1
cdr3_aa: CASSSTGGPYNEQFF

v_call: TRBV15
j_call: TRBJ2-1
cdr3_aa: CATSMTKGNEQFF